This entry lists 8 T cell receptor beta chains sequenced from one sample in a study of blood T cell repertoires in COVID-19 (dated by TCRdb to 2018 to 2021). The library was made by the immunoSEQ multiplex PCR assay. TCRdb's version of the immuneACCESS table is confined to in-frame rearrangements and falls short of the full clone set. An unresolved V gene accounts for under half of the shortfall where checked; the remainder is of unknown origin. The sample table holds under 200,000 clones, of which more than 85% were seen once. The ten top clones hold 20% to 25% of the sample. The sequenced sample was PBMCs or T cells enriched from blood (not recorded which). These receptors all come from a woman between 35 and 50 years old in a cohort exposed to, infected with or recovered from COVID-19 (not recorded which).

This chain links TRBV28 with TRBJ1-1; the D is unclear. V was cut by 3 bases and J by 9 bases, with 14 bases left in between. CDR3 size: 13 residues. CDR1 and CDR2 from the germline V gene are MDHEN and SYDVKM. The CDR3 region is CASSFNTEEKAFF. For the CDR3, the DNA is TGTGCCAGCAGTTTTAATACGGAGGAAAAAGCTTTCTTT. Full variable domain (rest looked up from reference TRBV28 and TRBJ1-1): DVKVTQSSRYLVKRTGEKVFLECVQDMDHENMFWYRQDPGLGLRLIYFSYDVKMKEKGDIPEGYSVSREKKERFSLILESASTNQTSMYLCASSFNTEEKAFFGQGTRLTVV.

The chain has TRBV5-1 and TRBJ2-3; 8 bases fit TRBD1. V was pared by 0 bases and J by 7 bases, with 7 bases of the junction left unmatched. Looked up from germline, CDR1 is SGHRS and CDR2 is YFSETQ. This CDR3 is built from 15 residues. The CDR3 DNA reads as TGCGCCAGCAGCTTGGGCGGGACAGGTTTGCATACGCAGTATTTT. It is translated as CASSLGGTGLHTQYF.

The genes are TRBV7-9 and TRBJ2-7, with a tentative D call TRBD1 (6 bases). Germline V gene data show CDR1 as SEHNR and CDR2 as FQNEAQ (reference sequence). The CDR3 has 14 residues. Trimming took 5 bases from V and 2 from J, leaving 13 bases between them. CDR3 protein: CASSPPGQPYEQYF. In nucleotides, the CDR3 is TGTGCCAGCAGCCCCCCGGGACAACCCTACGAGCAGTACTTC.

The chain employs TRBV12-5 and TRBJ1-1; 7 bases are shared with TRBD1. The CDR3 spans 12 residues. V shed 5 bases and J 8 bases; nucleotides not matched to a gene: 5. Germline V gene data show CDR1 as LGHNT and CDR2 as FRNRAP. The CDR3 DNA reads as TGTGCTAGTGGTCCTGGACAGGAAGAAGCTTTCTTT. This gives the protein CASGPGQEEAFF. Full variable domain (remainder filled in from reference TRBV12-5 and TRBJ1-1): DARVTQTPRHKVTEMGQEVTMRCQPILGHNTVFWYRQTMMQGLELLAYFRNRAPLDDSGMPKDRFSAEMPDATLATLKIQPSEPRDSAVYFCASGPGQEEAFFGQGTRLTVV.

The sample holds one count of this clone. The J gene is TRBJ1-1, the V gene TRBV5-1; no clear D. V dropped 0 bases and J dropped 6 bases, with 12 bases sitting between them. This CDR3 has 14 amino acids. Per germline, CDR1 SGHRS and CDR2 YFSETQ. CDR3 sequence (DNA): TGCGCCAGCAGCTTGGGCTCCTTCGGTCCTGAAGCTTTCTTT. This encodes CASSLGSFGPEAFF.

This clone appeared a few times. The V and J genes are TRBV13 and TRBJ1-1; D remains ambiguous. This CDR3 comprises 15 residues. The germline V gene encodes CDR1 PRHDT and CDR2 FYEKMQ (reference sequence). V was clipped by 5 bases and J by 0 bases, with 13 bases between them. CDR3 sequence reads: CASSPNLIMNTEAFF. CDR3 coding DNA: TGTGCCAGCAGCCCCAACCTAATCATGAACACTGAAGCTTTCTTT. Full variable domain (missing parts from reference TRBV13 and TRBJ1-1): AAGVIQSPRHLIKEKRETATLKCYPIPRHDTVYWYQQGPGQDPQFLISFYEKMQSDKGSIPDRFSAQQFSDYHSELNMSSLELGDSALYFCASSPNLIMNTEAFFGQGTRLTVV.

The chain employs TRBV5-1 and TRBJ2-5; D call uncertain. Per germline, CDR1 SGHRS and CDR2 YFSETQ. Trimming removed 0 bases from V and 2 bases from J, with 11 bases in between. This CDR3 has 15 residues. CDR3 nucleotide sequence: TGCGCCAGCAGCTTGGCCTTTGGAGCGCAAGAGACCCAGTACTTC. Residues: CASSLAFGAQETQYF.

This chain's CDR3 is CAWSAKTDSPLHF. The CDR3 region has the DNA TGTGCCTGGAGCGCAAAAACGGATTCACCCCTCCACTTT. This chain links TRBV30 with TRBJ1-6; no reliable D call. The germline V gene has CDR1 GTSNPN and CDR2 SVGIG (reference sequence). CDR3 length: 13 residues. Trimming shortened V by 3 bases and J by 8 bases, and 11 bases separated the two germline ends.